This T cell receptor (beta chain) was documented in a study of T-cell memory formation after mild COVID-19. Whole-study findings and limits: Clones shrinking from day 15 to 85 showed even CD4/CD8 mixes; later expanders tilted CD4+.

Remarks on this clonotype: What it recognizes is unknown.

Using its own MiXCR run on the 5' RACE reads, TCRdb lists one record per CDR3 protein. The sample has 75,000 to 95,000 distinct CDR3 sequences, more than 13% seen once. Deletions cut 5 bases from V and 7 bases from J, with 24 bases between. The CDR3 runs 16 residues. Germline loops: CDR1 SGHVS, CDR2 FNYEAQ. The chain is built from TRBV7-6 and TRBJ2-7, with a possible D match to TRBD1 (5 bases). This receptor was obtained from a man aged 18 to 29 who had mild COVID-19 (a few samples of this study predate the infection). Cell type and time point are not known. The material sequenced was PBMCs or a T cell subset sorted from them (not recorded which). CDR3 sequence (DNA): TGTGCCAGCAGCCCAACAGGAGCCGCCGTATTGTGGGAGCAGTACTTC. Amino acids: CASSPTGAAVLWEQYF.